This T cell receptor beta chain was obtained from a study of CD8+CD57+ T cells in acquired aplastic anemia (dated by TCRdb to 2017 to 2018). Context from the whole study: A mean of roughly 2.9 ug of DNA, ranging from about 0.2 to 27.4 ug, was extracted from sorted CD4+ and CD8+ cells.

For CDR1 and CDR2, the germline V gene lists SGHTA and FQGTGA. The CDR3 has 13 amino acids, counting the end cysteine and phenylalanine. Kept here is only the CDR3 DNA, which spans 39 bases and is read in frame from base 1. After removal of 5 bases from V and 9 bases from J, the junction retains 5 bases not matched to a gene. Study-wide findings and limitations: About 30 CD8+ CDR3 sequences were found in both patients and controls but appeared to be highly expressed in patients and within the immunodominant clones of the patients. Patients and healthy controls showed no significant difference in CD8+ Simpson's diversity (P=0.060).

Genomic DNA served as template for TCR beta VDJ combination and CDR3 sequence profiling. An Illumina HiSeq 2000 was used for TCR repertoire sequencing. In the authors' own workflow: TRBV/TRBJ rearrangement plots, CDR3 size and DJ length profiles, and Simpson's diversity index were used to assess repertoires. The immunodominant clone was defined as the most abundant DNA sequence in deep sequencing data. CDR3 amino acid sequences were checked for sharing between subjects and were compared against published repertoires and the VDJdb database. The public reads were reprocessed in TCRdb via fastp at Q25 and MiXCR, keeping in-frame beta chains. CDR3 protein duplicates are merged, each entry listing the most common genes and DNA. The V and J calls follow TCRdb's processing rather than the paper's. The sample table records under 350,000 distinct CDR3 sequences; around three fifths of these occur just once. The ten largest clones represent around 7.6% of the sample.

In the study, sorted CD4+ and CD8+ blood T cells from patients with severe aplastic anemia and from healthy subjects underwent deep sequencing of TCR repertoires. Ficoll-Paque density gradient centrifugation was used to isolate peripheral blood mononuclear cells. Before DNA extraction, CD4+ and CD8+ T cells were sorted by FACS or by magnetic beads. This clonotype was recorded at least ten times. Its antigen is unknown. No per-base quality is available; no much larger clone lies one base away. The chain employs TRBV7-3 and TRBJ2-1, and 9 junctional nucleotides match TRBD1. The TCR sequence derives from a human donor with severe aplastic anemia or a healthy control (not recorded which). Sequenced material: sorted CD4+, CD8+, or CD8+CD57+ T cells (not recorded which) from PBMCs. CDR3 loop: CASSQQGAGEQFF. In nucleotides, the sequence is TGTGCCAGCAGCCAACAGGGGGCCGGTGAGCAGTTCTTC. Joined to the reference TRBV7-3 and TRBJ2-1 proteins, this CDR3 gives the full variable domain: GAGVSQTPSNKVTEKGKYVELRCDPISGHTALYWYRQSLGQGPEFLIYFQGTGAADDSGLPNDRFFAVRPEGSVSTLKIQRTERGDSAVYLCASSQQGAGEQFFGPGTRLTVL.